One and the same sample provided the 32 T cell receptor beta chains below, sequenced in a study of CD8+ T cells in alopecia areata. RNA was extracted and reverse transcribed into cDNA as the sequencing template. Generated by immunoSEQ multiplex PCR, the TCRdb table keeps only in-frame clones and is missing some. The sample contains around 86,000 clones, about 70% of which appear only once. Treatment in this sample: oral pan-JAK inhibitor, 5-10 mg twice daily. This material consisted of CD8+ T cells sorted from blood, taken at week 44, from a patient treated with tofacitinib. The source is a human donor with alopecia areata.

V and J are TRBV2 and TRBJ2-6; no clear D gene. Germline CDR1 is SNHLY and CDR2 is FYNNEI. Trimming took off 4 bases at V and 2 bases at J, with 9 bases between the two ends. The CDR3 loop spans 15 amino acids. The CDR3 spells CASSGGNTGANVLTF. In DNA form, the CDR3 reads TGTGCCAGCAGTGGGGGAAATACTGGGGCCAACGTCCTGACTTTC.

The chain couples TRBV19 to TRBJ2-2, with D hard to call. The V end lost 4 bases, the J end lost 3 bases, and 6 bases lay between the germline ends. The CDR3 loop spans 13 amino acids. From germline, CDR1 is LNHDA and CDR2 SQIVND (reference sequence). The CDR3 region is CASSTGYTGELFF. The CDR3 nucleotides read TGTGCCAGTAGTACGGGCTACACCGGGGAGCTGTTTTTT.

CDR3 sequence (DNA): TGTGCCTGGAGTGTGGTGGGGAATGAGCAGTTCTTC. It translates to CAWSVVGNEQFF. The J gene is TRBJ2-1, the V gene TRBV30, with no clear D. The V end lost 0 bases, the J end lost 7 bases, and 7 bases lay between the germline ends. Germline V CDR1 and CDR2: GTSNPN, SVGIG (reference sequence). The CDR3 contains 12 residues.

This chain uses TRBV6-5 with TRBJ1-6, with no clear D. Germline V gene sequence: CDR1 MNHEY, CDR2 SVGAGI. This CDR3 has 13 amino acids. V was clipped by 4 bases and J by 10 bases, with 11 bases between them. CDR3 in DNA: TGTGCCAGCAGTTCGCAGACCGGCTCACCCCTCCACTTT. It encodes CASSSQTGSPLHF.

The chain joins TRBV30 to TRBJ1-1, with 7 bases matching TRBD1. Germline CDR1 is GTSNPN and CDR2 is SVGIG (reference sequence). This CDR3 has 13 amino acids. V shed 1 base, J shed 5 bases, and the junction held 4 bases outside the gene matches. The CDR3 DNA sequence: TGTGCCTGGAGTGAGGTCAGGGGGACTGAAGCTTTCTTT. Protein: CAWSEVRGTEAFF.

This clone turned up a few times. V and J are TRBV19 and TRBJ2-1; the match to TRBD1 covers 8 bases. The J segment lost 2 bases and the V segment lost 3 bases, leaving 3 bases of the junction unmatched. The CDR3 totals 15 residues. Per the germline V gene, CDR1 is LNHDA and CDR2 is SQIVND (reference sequence). CDR3 loop: CASSIGTGPYNEQFF. The CDR3, as DNA: TGTGCCAGTAGTATTGGGACAGGTCCCTACAATGAGCAGTTCTTC.

This clone has a single count. The chain employs TRBV27 and TRBJ2-3; 7 bases map to TRBD2. The germline V gene encodes CDR1 MNHEY and CDR2 SMNVEV (reference sequence). CDR3 length: 14 amino acids. After removal of 5 bases from V and 6 bases from J, the junction contained 8 bases not matched to a gene. The CDR3 loop reads CASSGERGPDTQYF. In DNA, the CDR3 is TGTGCCAGCAGTGGGGAGCGGGGACCCGATACGCAGTATTTT.

The V gene is TRBV29-1, the J gene TRBJ2-7; D unclear. The CDR3 totals 11 residues. Trimming removed 2 bases from V and 0 bases from J, with 2 bases in between. Per the germline V gene, CDR1 is SQVTM and CDR2 is ANQGSEA. The chain's CDR3 is CSVESSYEQYF. The CDR3 nucleotides read TGCAGCGTTGAATCCTCCTACGAGCAGTACTTC.

The chain combines TRBV5-1 with TRBJ2-3; no definite D call. Trimming stripped 2 bases from V and 5 bases from J, with 9 bases between. CDR3 length equals 13 residues. Per the germline V gene, CDR1 is SGHRS and CDR2 is YFSETQ. The CDR3 sequence: CASSLRGEDTQYF. In DNA form, the CDR3 reads TGCGCCAGCAGCTTACGTGGGGAAGATACGCAGTATTTT.

V is TRBV4-3 and J is TRBJ2-1; possibly TRBD1 for D (6 bases). The CDR3 length is 14 residues. Germline V gene lookup returns CDR1 LGHNA and CDR2 YSLEER. V was shortened by 3 bases and J by 7 bases, with 13 bases between the two germline ends. The CDR3 is CASSQSNDRNEQFF. Written as DNA, the CDR3 is TGCGCCAGCAGCCAGTCTAACGACAGGAATGAGCAGTTCTTC.

This clone was observed a few times. This chain uses TRBV19 with TRBJ2-7; possibly TRBD1 for D (6 bases). The CDR3 runs 14 residues. CDR1 and CDR2 from the germline V gene are LNHDA and SQIVND (reference sequence). The ends were cut back, 10 bases at V and 0 bases at J, with 16 bases in the middle. The CDR3 region has the DNA TGTGCCACCGCGCTTACAGGGTTCTCCTACGAGCAGTACTTC. Amino acids: CATALTGFSYEQYF.

V gene TRBV13 combines with J gene TRBJ1-2, with 7 bases lining up with TRBD1. The CDR3 spans 15 residues. V was pared by 5 bases and J by 8 bases, with 14 bases of the junction left unmatched. Germline values: CDR1 PRHDT, CDR2 FYEKMQ (reference sequence). CDR3 in amino acids: CASSPRGTANWGYTF. CDR3 DNA sequence: TGTGCCAGCAGCCCCAGGGGGACGGCCAATTGGGGCTACACCTTC.

This clone was picked up one time. The CDR3 DNA follows: TGCGCCAGCAGCTTGACGAGGAACACTGAAGCTTTCTTT. Translating it yields CASSLTRNTEAFF. V is TRBV5-1 and J is TRBJ1-1; D remains ambiguous. Germline V gene data show CDR1 as SGHRS and CDR2 as YFSETQ. Trimming took 1 base from V and 1 from J, leaving 5 bases between them. The CDR3 runs to 13 residues.

The chain combines TRBV4-3 with TRBJ2-7; D unclear. Trimming stripped 0 bases from V and 3 bases from J, with 6 bases between. The CDR3 covers 13 residues. Germline CDR1 reads LGHNA; CDR2 reads YSLEER. CDR3 DNA: TGCGCCAGCAGCCAAGATAAAGGCTACGAGCAGTACTTC. As protein: CASSQDKGYEQYF.

The J gene is TRBJ2-2, the V gene TRBV4-1, with 9 positions matching TRBD1. The ends lost 6 bases at V and 5 bases at J; junction bases unmatched: 13. The CDR3 runs 17 residues. Germline V gives CDR1 MGHRA, CDR2 YSYEKL. The CDR3 DNA sequence: TGCGCCAGCAGTCGAACTACCGGGACAGGGAGAACCGGGGAGCTGTTTTTT. This sequence encodes CASSRTTGTGRTGELFF.

This clone was observed a few times. The V gene is TRBV2, the J gene TRBJ2-1; D perhaps matches TRBD2 (6 bases). Trimming stripped 1 base from V and 11 bases from J, with 21 bases between. The CDR3 consists of 16 residues. Germline V gene lookup returns CDR1 SNHLY and CDR2 FYNNEI. The CDR3 DNA is TGTGCCAGCAGTGAAGTATCCGGGAGCGGGTTCCTCAAGCAGTTCTTC. Its protein product is CASSEVSGSGFLKQFF.

The chain carries TRBV29-1 and TRBJ2-5, with 11 nucleotides matching TRBD2. V lost 7 bases, J lost 5 bases, and 9 bases stayed unmatched. The CDR3 loop spans 14 amino acids. Germline CDR1 reads SQVTM; CDR2 reads ANQGSEA. DNA of the CDR3: TGCAGCGCCCGGGGGACTAGCGGAGGGGAGACCCAGTACTTC. Amino acids: CSARGTSGGETQYF.

As to this clone: The junction shows a germline mismatch at one end, possibly a read error. The chain combines TRBV7-2 with TRBJ1-6, with D tentatively TRBD1 (5 bases). The CDR3 is made up of 15 amino acids. The germline V gene has CDR1 SGHTA and CDR2 FQGNSA. The CDR3 DNA reads TGTGCCATCGACGGGCTACAGGATTATAGTTCACCCCTCCACTTT. This gives the protein CAIDGLQDYSSPLHF.

The chain uses TRBV13 and TRBJ1-5; no definite D call. The V and J ends lost 2 bases and 6 bases respectively, with 5 bases between them. CDR1 is PRHDT and CDR2 is FYEKMQ in the germline V gene (reference sequence). This CDR3 is 12 amino acids long. Here the CDR3 reads CASSLRGQPQHF. The CDR3 nucleotides read TGTGCCAGCAGCTTACGGGGTCAGCCCCAGCATTTT. The whole variable domain, filled in from reference TRBV13 and TRBJ1-5, reads AAGVIQSPRHLIKEKRETATLKCYPIPRHDTVYWYQQGPGQDPQFLISFYEKMQSDKGSIPDRFSAQQFSDYHSELNMSSLELGDSALYFCASSLRGQPQHFGDGTRLSIL.

Worth noting for this clone: An end of the junction does not agree with germline; a read error may underlie this. J is TRBJ1-1 and V is TRBV29-1, with D uncertain. From germline, CDR1 is SQVTM and CDR2 ANQGSEA. This CDR3 comprises 12 residues. CDR3 residues: CSVVEGSTVASF. The CDR3 nucleotides are TGCAGCGTTGTTGAAGGCAGCACGGTGGCTTCCTTT. The whole variable domain, filled in from reference TRBV29-1 and TRBJ1-1, reads SAVISQKPSRDICQRGTSLTIQCQVDSQVTMMFWYRQQPGQSLTLIATANQGSEATYESGFVIDKFPISRPNLTFSTLTVSNMSPEDSSIYLCSVVEGSTVASFGQGTRLTVV.

This chain joins TRBV12-5 and TRBJ2-1; no definite D call. The CDR3 consists of 9 residues. Trimming shortened V by 4 bases and J by 8 bases, and 0 bases separated the two germline ends. The germline CDR1 and CDR2 sequences are LGHNT and FRNRAP. The CDR3 sequence: CASGYEQFF. Here the CDR3 DNA reads TGTGCTAGTGGTTATGAGCAGTTCTTC.

The chain combines TRBV6-4 with TRBJ2-3; no clear D. Trimming removed 4 bases from V and 3 bases from J, with 11 bases in between. Germline V CDR1 and CDR2: MRHNA, SNTAGT. The CDR3 totals 14 residues. DNA of the CDR3: TGTGCCAGCAGTGGGGGAACATGGACAGATACGCAGTATTTT. Residues: CASSGGTWTDTQYF.

The V call is TRBV5-6, the J call TRBJ2-7; TRBD2 aligns across 14 bases. Unmatched junction bases numbered 3, after V lost 1 base and J lost 6 bases. CDR1 and CDR2 from the germline V gene are SGHDT and YYEEEE. The CDR3 totals 15 residues. CDR3 sequence (DNA): TGTGCCAGCAGCTTGCTGACTAGCGGGGGGGCCGAGCAGTACTTC. Its translation is CASSLLTSGGAEQYF. The full variable domain, completed using reference TRBV5-6 and TRBJ2-7, is DAGVTQSPTHLIKTRGQQVTLRCSPKSGHDTVSWYQQALGQGPQFIFQYYEEEERQRGNFPDRFSGHQFPNYSSELNVNALLLGDSALYLCASSLLTSGGAEQYFGPGTRLTVT.

V and J are TRBV4-3 and TRBJ2-7; D remains unclear. This CDR3 spans 14 amino acids. Germline V gene lookup returns CDR1 LGHNA and CDR2 YSLEER. Between the trimmed V and J ends, which lost 0 bases and 4 bases, there was a span of 10 bases. This CDR3 is CASSQDMGLYEQYF. The CDR3 DNA reads as TGCGCCAGCAGCCAAGACATGGGGTTATACGAGCAGTACTTC.

The chain is built from TRBV7-9 and TRBJ1-4; weak D call: TRBD1 (6 bases). Deletions cut 4 bases from V and 8 bases from J, with 14 bases between. CDR1 is SEHNR, CDR2 FQNEAQ, per germline (reference sequence). The CDR3 covers 14 residues. CDR3 protein: CASSSGPGEEKLFF. The CDR3, as DNA: TGTGCCAGCAGCTCAGGGCCAGGGGAGGAAAAACTGTTTTTT.

The chain has TRBV4-3 and TRBJ2-7; TRBD1 matches 9 bases. Per the germline V gene, CDR1 is LGHNA and CDR2 is YSLEER. V shed 0 bases, J shed 1 base, and the junction held 1 base outside the gene matches. CDR3 length: 15 amino acids. CDR3 DNA sequence: TGCGCCAGCAGCCAAGACGACAGGGGGTCCTACGAGCAGTACTTC. This translates into CASSQDDRGSYEQYF.

The rearrangement links TRBV10-1 to TRBJ1-1; D gene ambiguous. CDR1 is WNHNN and CDR2 is SYGVQD in the germline V gene (reference sequence). Trimming shortened V by 2 bases and J by 1 base, and 11 bases separated the two germline ends. The CDR3 has 15 amino acids. The CDR3: CASSEEMGKNTEAFF. The CDR3 DNA follows: TGCGCCAGCAGTGAGGAGATGGGAAAGAACACTGAAGCTTTCTTT.

CDR3 sequence (DNA): TGCGCCAGCAGCTTGCAGGGACAGGGGCCTACTGACGAGCAGTACTTC. Amino acid sequence: CASSLQGQGPTDEQYF. The chain links TRBV5-1 to TRBJ2-5; TRBD1 agrees at 10 bases. The assigned J gene may be wrong: the sequence end matches TRBJ2-7 better. Germline CDR1 and CDR2: SGHRS and YFSETQ. CDR3 length equals 16 residues.

The chain couples TRBV27 to TRBJ1-1; D ambiguous. CDR1 and CDR2 (germline): MNHEY, SMNVEV (reference sequence). The length of the CDR3 is 11 residues. V gave up 10 bases and J gave up 7 bases, with 13 bases separating them. CDR3 protein: CATFIGGEAFF. The CDR3 DNA reads TGTGCCACGTTTATTGGAGGTGAAGCTTTCTTT.

The rearrangement links TRBV9 to TRBJ2-3; 10 bases map to TRBD2. CDR1 and CDR2 from the germline V gene are SGDLS and YYNGEE. The CDR3 has 15 amino acids. V lost 2 bases, J lost 4 bases, and 4 bases stayed unmatched. CDR3: CASSVSGGIADTQYF. The CDR3 nucleotides read TGTGCCAGCAGCGTTAGCGGGGGGATCGCAGATACGCAGTATTTT. Complete variable domain (other parts from reference TRBV9 and TRBJ2-3): DSGVTQTPKHLITATGQRVTLRCSPRSGDLSVYWYQQSLDQGLQFLIQYYNGEERAKGNILERFSAQQFPDLHSELNLSSLELGDSALYFCASSVSGGIADTQYFGPGTRLTVL.

This clone was seen a handful of times. The rearrangement uses TRBV4-3 and TRBJ1-5, with 9 positions matching TRBD1. The V gene end was trimmed by 0 bases and the J gene end by 5 bases; junction bases not matched to a gene: 11. The CDR3 has 18 residues. The germline gives CDR1 LGHNA, CDR2 YSLEER. CDR3 nucleotide sequence: TGCGCCAGCAGCCAAGATCTGGGGGACAGGGAAGGGGATCAGCCCCAGCATTTT. Translated: CASSQDLGDREGDQPQHF.

The genes are TRBV6-5 and TRBJ1-1; D not resolved. The CDR3 extends over 13 amino acids. Trimming took 3 bases from V and 5 from J, leaving 10 bases between them. Germline CDR1 and CDR2: MNHEY and SVGAGI. Here the CDR3 reads CASSYGVVTEAFF. As DNA, the CDR3 is TGTGCCAGCAGTTATGGGGTAGTAACTGAAGCTTTCTTT.